These 10 T cell receptor beta chains originate from one sample sequenced in a study of beta chain features in type 1 diabetes. Every bit of the isolated RNA underwent reverse transcription, so sequencing read expressed TCRB transcripts. Measured with immunoSEQ multiplex PCR; TCRdb has only the in-frame clones, and not every one. The table records some 410,000 clones, approximately 10% of them present only once. The source material was naive CD4+ T cells from blood. These receptors were collected from a woman younger than 35 in good health.

This clone has just a few counts. This sequence joins TRBV6-5 and TRBJ2-5; a weak D match, TRBD1 (6 bases). This CDR3 has 15 residues. Trimming left V 2 bases short and J 2 bases short, with 12 bases between. Germline V gene lookup returns CDR1 MNHEY and CDR2 SVGAGI. The CDR3 here is CASSYAYRVQETQYF. The CDR3 region has the DNA TGTGCCAGCAGTTACGCCTACAGGGTTCAAGAGACCCAGTACTTC.

This clone was observed a handful of times. This chain joins TRBV4-3 and TRBJ2-5, with D perhaps matching TRBD2 (5 bases). V shed 1 base and J shed 2 bases, with 8 bases lying between them. The CDR3 is 14 residues long. From germline, CDR1 is LGHNA and CDR2 YSLEER. The CDR3 DNA is TGCGCCAGCAGCCAAGGCTCGGGACAAGAGACCCAGTACTTC. Amino acid sequence: CASSQGSGQETQYF.

The chain joins TRBV7-9 to TRBJ1-5, with 9 nucleotides matching TRBD1. The CDR3 has 15 residues. The V segment lost 5 bases and the J segment 6 bases; nucleotides outside the gene matches: 8. The germline gives CDR1 SEHNR, CDR2 FQNEAQ (reference sequence). CDR3 coding DNA: TGTGCCAGCAGCCCCGGGACAGGGTTTGGTCAGCCCCAGCATTTT. It translates to CASSPGTGFGQPQHF.

The chain carries TRBV7-2 and TRBJ2-7; 10 nucleotides line up with TRBD1. The V gene end was trimmed by 5 bases and the J gene end by 4 bases; junction bases not matched to a gene: 8. The CDR3 is 15 residues long. CDR1 is SGHTA, CDR2 FQGNSA, per germline. CDR3 in amino acids: CASSQGTGAPYEQYF. The CDR3 DNA sequence: TGTGCCAGCAGCCAAGGGACAGGGGCTCCTTACGAGCAGTACTTC.

This clone was counted a few times. This chain links TRBV29-1 with TRBJ2-3, with 11 bases lining up with TRBD2. The CDR3 loop spans 14 amino acids. Losses at the gene ends were 7 bases for V and 1 base for J; bases not matched to a gene: 4. Germline V lookup: CDR1 SQVTM, CDR2 ANQGSEA. The CDR3 sequence is CSGKGLAGTDTQYF. CDR3 bases: TGCAGCGGGAAGGGACTAGCGGGCACAGATACGCAGTATTTT.

This clone was seen only a few times. The sample has other DNA sequences that encode this CDR3 too. The genes are TRBV29-1 and TRBJ2-3; tentative D call: TRBD2 (6 bases). The CDR3 is 14 amino acids. Trimming cost V 3 bases and J 0 bases, with 10 bases left between them. Germline lookup yields CDR1 SQVTM and CDR2 ANQGSEA. CDR3 sequence (DNA): TGCAGCGTTGAGGTAGCGGCTAGCACAGATACGCAGTATTTT. This encodes CSVEVAASTDTQYF.

This clone was observed a few times. In DNA form, the CDR3 reads TGTGCCATCAGCCGTACAGGCGTCACAGATACGCAGTATTTT. This encodes CAISRTGVTDTQYF. The rearrangement uses TRBV10-3 and TRBJ2-3, with D perhaps matching TRBD1 (5 bases). V was cut by 6 bases and J by 2 bases, with 12 bases left in between. The germline gives CDR1 ENHRY, CDR2 SYGVKD. The CDR3 has 14 residues.

This clone was observed a handful of times. The gene calls are TRBV21-1 and TRBJ2-7; the tabulated D call, TRBD2, remains unverified against the DNA. TRBV21-1 is assigned pseudogene status. The CDR3 is 14 amino acids. CDR3 amino acids: CASSIPGLAYEQYV. The CDR3 DNA follows: TGTGCCAGCAGCATCCCGGGCCTAGCCTACGAGCAGTACGTC.

The chain employs TRBV27 and TRBJ2-3; D may match TRBD1 or TRBD2 (5 bases each). CDR3 length: 15 residues. V was pared by 0 bases and J by 4 bases, with 11 bases between. The germline gives CDR1 MNHEY, CDR2 SMNVEV (reference sequence). The CDR3: CASSLSFTGPDTQYF. The DNA of the CDR3 is TGTGCCAGCAGTTTATCCTTCACGGGGCCAGATACGCAGTATTTT.

The chain is built from TRBV7-9 and TRBJ1-1, with 9 bases fitting TRBD1. Looked up from germline, CDR1 is SEHNR and CDR2 is FQNEAQ (reference sequence). Germline trimming cut 6 bases from V and 4 bases from J; bases unmatched to any gene: 9. The CDR3 is 15 amino acids. The CDR3: CASSRRDRVLTEAFF. The CDR3 DNA follows: TGTGCCAGCAGTAGACGGGACAGGGTGCTCACTGAAGCTTTCTTT.